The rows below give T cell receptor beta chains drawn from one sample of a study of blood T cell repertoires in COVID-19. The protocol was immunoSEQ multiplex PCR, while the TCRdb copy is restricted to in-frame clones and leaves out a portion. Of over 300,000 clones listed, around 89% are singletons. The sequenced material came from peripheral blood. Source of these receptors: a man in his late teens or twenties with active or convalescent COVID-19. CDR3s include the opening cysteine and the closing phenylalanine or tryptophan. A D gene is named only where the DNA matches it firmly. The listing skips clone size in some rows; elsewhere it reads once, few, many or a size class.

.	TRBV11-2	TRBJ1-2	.	TGTGCCAGCAGCTTATCCTCTAACTATGGCTACACCTTC	CASSLSSNYGYTF
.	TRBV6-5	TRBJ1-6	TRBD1	TGTGCCAGCAGGCGAAGCAGGGGGTTCGATTCACCCCTCCACTTT	CASRRSRGFDSPLHF
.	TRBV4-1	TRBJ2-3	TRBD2	TGCGCCAGCAGCCAGCAGCTAGCGGGAGGGCAACAAGATACGCAGTATTTT	CASSQQLAGGQQDTQYF
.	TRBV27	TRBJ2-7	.	TGTGCCAGCAGTTTAGGGCCTACCTCCTACGAGCAGTACTTC	CASSLGPTSYEQYF
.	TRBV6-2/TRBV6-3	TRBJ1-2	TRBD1	TGTGCCAGCAGCGACAGGGTAAACTATGGCTACACCTTC	CASSDRVNYGYTF
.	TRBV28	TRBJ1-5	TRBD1	TGTGCCAGCAGTGGCCGGGACAGGGGGTCGGCCCTCAATCAGCCCCAGCATTTT	CASSGRDRGSALNQPQHF
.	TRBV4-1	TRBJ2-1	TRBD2	TGCGCCAGCAGCCAGGGGGGGACCTACAATGAGCAGTTCTTC	CASSQGGTYNEQFF
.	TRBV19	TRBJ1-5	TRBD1	TGTGCCAGTAGTACACCGGGACAGTTAAATCAGCCCCAGCATTTT	CASSTPGQLNQPQHF
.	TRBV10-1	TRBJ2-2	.	TGCGCCACCACCTGTGGAGGGACTGATACCGGGGAGCTGTTTTTT	CATTCGGTDTGELFF
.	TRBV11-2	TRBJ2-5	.	TGTGCCAGCAGCTTAGCCTCACAGGGGAGGCTCAACAAAGAGACCCAGTACTTC	CASSLASQGRLNKETQYF
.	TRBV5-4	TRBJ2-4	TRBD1	TGTGCCAGCAGCCCCGACAGGGTTGGCAAAAACATTCAGTACTTC	CASSPDRVGKNIQYF
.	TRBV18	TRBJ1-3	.	TGTGCCAGCTCACCGACCAGGGTACATAGAAACACCATATATTTT	CASSPTRVHRNTIYF
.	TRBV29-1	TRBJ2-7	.	TGCAGCGTTGTGGCAGGGTATGCCCAATCGGGGCAGTACTTC	CSVVAGYAQSGQYF
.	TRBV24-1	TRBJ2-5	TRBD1	TGTGCCACCAGTGAGGGGACAGGGGGCCAAGAGACCCAGTACTTC	CATSEGTGGQETQYF
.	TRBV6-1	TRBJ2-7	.	TGTGCCAGCAGTGAAGTTAGAGGTTACGAGCAGTACTTC	CASSEVRGYEQYF
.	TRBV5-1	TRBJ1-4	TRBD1	TGCGCCAGCAGCTTTGATCCCCAGGGGGCCGGAGGTGAAAAACTGTTTTTT	CASSFDPQGAGGEKLFF
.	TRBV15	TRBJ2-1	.	TGTGCCACCAGCAGAGATGAGGGTGAGCAGTTCTTC	CATSRDEGEQFF
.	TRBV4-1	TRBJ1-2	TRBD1	TGCGCCAGCAGCCAAGACGGACAGGGGGCCGGTGGCTACACCTTC	CASSQDGQGAGGYTF
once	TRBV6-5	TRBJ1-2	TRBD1	TGTGCCAGCAGTACGTTCAGGGGGCACGGCTACACCTTC	CASSTFRGHGYTF
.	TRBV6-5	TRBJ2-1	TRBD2	TGTGGAGCGGGGCCTTTTTGGTATGAGCAGTTCTTC	CGAGPFWYEQFF
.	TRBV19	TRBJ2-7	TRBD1	TGTGCCAGCCGAAAGGACAGGGCTGCCGAGCAGTACTTC	CASRKDRAAEQYF
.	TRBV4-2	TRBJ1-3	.	TGTGCCAGCAGCCCTTTACCCCCCGTGGGGGGAGGAAACACCATATATTTT	CASSPLPPVGGGNTIYF
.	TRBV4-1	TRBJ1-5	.	TGCGCCAGCAGCCAAGTCTCCGGACCCCGGGGTCAGCCCCAGCATTTT	CASSQVSGPRGQPQHF
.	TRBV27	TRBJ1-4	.	TGTGCCAGCAGTTTAGGGGGGACTAATGAAAAACTGTTTTTT	CASSLGGTNEKLFF
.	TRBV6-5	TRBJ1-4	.	TGTGCCAGCGGCCTGAAACCAGGGAAACTGTTTTTT	CASGLKPGKLFF
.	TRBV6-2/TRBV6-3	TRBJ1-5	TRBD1	TGTGCCAGCAGTTCGGGACAGGGGAACAATCAGCCCCAGCATTTT	CASSSGQGNNQPQHF
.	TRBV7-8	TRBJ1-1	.	TGTGCCAGCAGCTTAGCCGGGAGCAGAAACACTGAAGCTTTCTTT	CASSLAGSRNTEAFF
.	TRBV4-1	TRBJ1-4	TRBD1	TGCGCCAGCAGCCCCCGACAGGGGGACGAAAAACTGTTTTTT	CASSPRQGDEKLFF
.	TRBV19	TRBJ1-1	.	TGTGCCAGTAGTATTGTGGGGAGGAGGGAAGCTTTCTTT	CASSIVGRREAFF
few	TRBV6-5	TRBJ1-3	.	TGTGCCAGCAGTTACAGCGGGCAGGGAGAAGGAAACACCATATATTTT	CASSYSGQGEGNTIYF
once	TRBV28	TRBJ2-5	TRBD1	TGTGCCAGCAGATTTACAGGGACAGGCTTTCAAGAGACCCAGTACTTC	CASRFTGTGFQETQYF
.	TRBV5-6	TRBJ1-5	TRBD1	TGTGCCAGCAGCTTTTTTCGGACAGGGGGCAGGAGCAATCAGCCCCAGCATTTT	CASSFFRTGGRSNQPQHF
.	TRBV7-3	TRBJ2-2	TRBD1	TGTGCCAGCAGCTTAACCGGACAGGGGGCGAGTGGAAGGACCGGGGAGCTGTTTTTT	CASSLTGQGASGRTGELFF
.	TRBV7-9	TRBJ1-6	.	TGTGCCAGCAGCTTAGCTGGGGGGGATAATTCACCCCTCCACTTT	CASSLAGGDNSPLHF
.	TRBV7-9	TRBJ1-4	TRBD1	TGTGCCAGCAGGACTACAGGGGCGGAAGAAAAACTGTTTTTT	CASRTTGAEEKLFF
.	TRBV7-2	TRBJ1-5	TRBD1	TGTGCCAGCAGCTTAGAGGCCGGTGGGACAGCAGATCAGCCCCAGCATTTT	CASSLEAGGTADQPQHF
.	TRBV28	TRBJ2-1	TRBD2	TGTGCCAGCAAGGGCGGGAGGAAATCCAATGAGCAGTTCTTC	CASKGGRKSNEQFF
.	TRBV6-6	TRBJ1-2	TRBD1	TGTGCCAGCAGTCCATTTGGGACAGAGACTAACTATGGCTACACCTTC	CASSPFGTETNYGYTF
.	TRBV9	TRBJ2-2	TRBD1	TGTGCCAGCAGCGCAAGGACAGGGGGCAGGACCGGGGAGCTGTTTTTT	CASSARTGGRTGELFF
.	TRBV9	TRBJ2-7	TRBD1	TGTGCCAGCAGCGTAGCGCCGACAGGGGGCTACGAGCAGTACTTC	CASSVAPTGGYEQYF
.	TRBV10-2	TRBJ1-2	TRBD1	TGCGCCAGCAGCTGGGACAGTGGTAATGGCTACACCTTC	CASSWDSGNGYTF